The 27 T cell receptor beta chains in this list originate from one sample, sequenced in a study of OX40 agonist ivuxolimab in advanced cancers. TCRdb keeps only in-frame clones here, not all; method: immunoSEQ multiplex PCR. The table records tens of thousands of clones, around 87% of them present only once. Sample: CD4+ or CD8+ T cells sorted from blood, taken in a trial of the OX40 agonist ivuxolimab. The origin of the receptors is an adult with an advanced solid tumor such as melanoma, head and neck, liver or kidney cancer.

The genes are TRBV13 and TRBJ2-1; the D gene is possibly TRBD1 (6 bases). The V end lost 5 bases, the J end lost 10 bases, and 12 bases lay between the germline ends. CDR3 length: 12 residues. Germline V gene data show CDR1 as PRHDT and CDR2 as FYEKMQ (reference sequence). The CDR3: CASSRQVREQFF. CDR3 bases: TGTGCCAGCAGCCGACAGGTACGGGAGCAGTTCTTC.

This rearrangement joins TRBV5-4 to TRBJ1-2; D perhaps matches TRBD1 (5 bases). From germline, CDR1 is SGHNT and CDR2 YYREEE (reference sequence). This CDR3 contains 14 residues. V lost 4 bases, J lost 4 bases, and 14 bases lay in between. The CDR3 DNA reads TGTGCCAGCAGCCCGGGTGGGGGGACCTATGGCTACACCTTC. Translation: CASSPGGGTYGYTF.

CDR3 nucleotide sequence: TGTGCCAGTAGTAGGAGTTCCGGGACCCAGAGCTCCTACGAGCAGTACTTC. This gives the protein CASSRSSGTQSSYEQYF. This chain joins TRBV19 and TRBJ2-7, with D perhaps matching TRBD1 or TRBD2 (5 bases each). The CDR3 extends over 17 amino acids. The germline V gene has CDR1 LNHDA and CDR2 SQIVND (reference sequence). V was cut by 4 bases and J by 0 bases, with 19 bases left in between.

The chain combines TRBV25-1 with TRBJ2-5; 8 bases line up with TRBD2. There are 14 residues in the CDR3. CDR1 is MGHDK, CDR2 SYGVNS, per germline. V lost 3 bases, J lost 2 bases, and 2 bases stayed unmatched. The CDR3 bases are TGTGCCAGCAGTGACGGGAGGGGACAAGAGACCCAGTACTTC. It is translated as CASSDGRGQETQYF.

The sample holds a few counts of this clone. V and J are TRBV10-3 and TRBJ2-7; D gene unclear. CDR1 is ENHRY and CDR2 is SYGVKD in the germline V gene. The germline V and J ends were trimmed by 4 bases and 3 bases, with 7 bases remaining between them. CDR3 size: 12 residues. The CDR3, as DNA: TGTGCCATCAGTGCAGGAAACTACGAGCAGTACTTC. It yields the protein CAISAGNYEQYF.

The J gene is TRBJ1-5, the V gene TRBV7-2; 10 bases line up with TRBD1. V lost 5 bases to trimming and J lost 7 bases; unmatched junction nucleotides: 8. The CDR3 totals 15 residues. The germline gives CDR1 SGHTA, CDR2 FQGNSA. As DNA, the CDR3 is TGTGCCAGCAGCCCAGCCGCGGGACAGGGGCAGCCCCAGCATTTT. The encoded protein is CASSPAAGQGQPQHF.

The CDR3 nucleotides read TGCGCCAGCGGGAATAGCGGGGGGCCGAACACCGGGGAGCTGTTTTTT. Its protein product is CASGNSGGPNTGELFF. V gene TRBV5-1 combines with J gene TRBJ2-2; TRBD2 matches at 10 bases. CDR1 and CDR2 from the germline V gene are SGHRS and YFSETQ. The CDR3 is 16 residues long. With V trimmed by 7 bases and J by 0 bases, 6 bases remained unmatched.

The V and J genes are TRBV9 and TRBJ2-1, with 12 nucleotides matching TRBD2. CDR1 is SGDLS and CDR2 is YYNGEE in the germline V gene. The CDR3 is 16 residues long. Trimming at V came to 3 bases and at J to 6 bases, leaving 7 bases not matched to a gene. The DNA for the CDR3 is TGTGCCAGCAGCGAACTAGCGGGGGGCCTCCTCAATGAGCAGTTCTTC. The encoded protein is CASSELAGGLLNEQFF.

As DNA, the CDR3 is TGTGCCAGCAGACCACCGGGGGATCAGCCCCAGCATTTT. Its protein product is CASRPPGDQPQHF. The V and J genes are TRBV7-2 and TRBJ1-5, with a tentative D call TRBD1 (5 bases). The CDR3 contains 13 residues. Between the trimmed V and J ends, which lost 6 bases and 5 bases, there was a span of 11 bases. Germline loops: CDR1 SGHTA, CDR2 FQGNSA.

CDR3 DNA: TGTGCCAGCAGTGGAGCGGGAGGGTTCTACGAGCAGTACTTC. It codes for CASSGAGGFYEQYF. V and J are TRBV2 and TRBJ2-7; the match to TRBD2 covers 10 bases. This CDR3 contains 14 residues. CDR1 SNHLY and CDR2 FYNNEI come from the germline V gene. V lost 4 bases, J lost 3 bases, and 3 bases stayed unmatched.

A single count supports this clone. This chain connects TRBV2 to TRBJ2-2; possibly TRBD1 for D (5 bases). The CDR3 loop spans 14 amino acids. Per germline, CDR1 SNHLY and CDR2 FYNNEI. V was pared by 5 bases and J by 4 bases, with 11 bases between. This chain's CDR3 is CASSRDRGTGELFF. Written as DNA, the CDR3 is TGTGCCAGCAGTCGAGACAGAGGCACCGGGGAGCTGTTTTTT.

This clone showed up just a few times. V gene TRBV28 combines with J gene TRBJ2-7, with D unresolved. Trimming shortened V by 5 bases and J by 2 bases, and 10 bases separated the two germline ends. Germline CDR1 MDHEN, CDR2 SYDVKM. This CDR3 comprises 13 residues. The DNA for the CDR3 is TGTGCCAGCAGTACCGCCAGCACCTACGAGCAGTACTTC. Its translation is CASSTASTYEQYF.

The CDR3 region is CASSLGQSTEAFF. CDR3 bases: TGCGCCAGCAGCTTGGGGCAGAGCACTGAAGCTTTCTTT. The chain has TRBV5-1 and TRBJ1-1; D unresolved. Germline CDR1 and CDR2: SGHRS and YFSETQ. V was shortened by 0 bases and J by 4 bases, with 7 bases between the two germline ends. The CDR3 runs 13 residues.

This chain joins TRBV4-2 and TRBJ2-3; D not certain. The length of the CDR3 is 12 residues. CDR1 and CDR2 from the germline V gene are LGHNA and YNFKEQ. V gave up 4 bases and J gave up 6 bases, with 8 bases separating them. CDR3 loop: CASSRTQDTQYF. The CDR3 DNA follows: TGTGCCAGCAGCCGGACCCAGGATACGCAGTATTTT.

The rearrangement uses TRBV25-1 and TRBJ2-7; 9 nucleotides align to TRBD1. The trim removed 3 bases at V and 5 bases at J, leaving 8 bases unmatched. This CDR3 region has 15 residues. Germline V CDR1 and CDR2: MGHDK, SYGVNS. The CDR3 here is CASSEPGTGTHEQYF. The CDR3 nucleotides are TGTGCCAGCAGTGAGCCCGGGACAGGGACCCACGAGCAGTACTTC.

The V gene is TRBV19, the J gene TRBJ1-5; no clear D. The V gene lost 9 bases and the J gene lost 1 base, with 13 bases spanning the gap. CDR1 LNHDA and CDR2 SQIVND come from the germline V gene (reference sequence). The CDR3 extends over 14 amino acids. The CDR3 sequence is CASHGRRSNQPQHF. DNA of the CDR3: TGTGCCAGCCACGGACGACGAAGCAATCAGCCCCAGCATTTT.

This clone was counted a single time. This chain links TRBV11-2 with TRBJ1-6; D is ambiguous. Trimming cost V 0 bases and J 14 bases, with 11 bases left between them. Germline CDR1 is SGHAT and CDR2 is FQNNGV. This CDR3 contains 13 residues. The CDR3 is CASSLEGPTSLHF. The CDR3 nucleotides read TGTGCCAGCAGCTTAGAAGGCCCAACGTCCCTCCACTTT.

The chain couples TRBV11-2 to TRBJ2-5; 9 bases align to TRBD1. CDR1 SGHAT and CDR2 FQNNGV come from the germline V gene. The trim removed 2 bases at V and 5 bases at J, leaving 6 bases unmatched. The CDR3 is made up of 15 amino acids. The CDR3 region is CASSLLQGAGETQYF. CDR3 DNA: TGTGCCAGCAGCTTATTACAGGGGGCTGGGGAGACCCAGTACTTC.

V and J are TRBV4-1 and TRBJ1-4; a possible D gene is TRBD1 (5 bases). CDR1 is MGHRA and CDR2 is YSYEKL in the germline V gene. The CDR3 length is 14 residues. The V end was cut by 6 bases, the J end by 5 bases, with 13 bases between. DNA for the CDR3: TGCGCCAGCAGTAGGGGCAGAGCCAATGAAAAACTGTTTTTT. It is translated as CASSRGRANEKLFF.

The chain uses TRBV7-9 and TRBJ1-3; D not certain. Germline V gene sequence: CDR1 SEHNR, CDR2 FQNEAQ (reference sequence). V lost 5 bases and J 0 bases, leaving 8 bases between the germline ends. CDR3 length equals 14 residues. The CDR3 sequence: CASSPFGSGNTIYF. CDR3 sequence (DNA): TGTGCCAGCAGCCCTTTTGGCTCTGGAAACACCATATATTTT.

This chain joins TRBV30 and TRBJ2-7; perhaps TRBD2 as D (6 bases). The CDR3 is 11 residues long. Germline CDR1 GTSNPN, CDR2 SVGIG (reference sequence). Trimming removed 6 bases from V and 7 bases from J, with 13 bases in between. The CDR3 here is CACAPAGEQYF. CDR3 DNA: TGTGCCTGCGCCCCCGCGGGGGAGCAGTACTTC.

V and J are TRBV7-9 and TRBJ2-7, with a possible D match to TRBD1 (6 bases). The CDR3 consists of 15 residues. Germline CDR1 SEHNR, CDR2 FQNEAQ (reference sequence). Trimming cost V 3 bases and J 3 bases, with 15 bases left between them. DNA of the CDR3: TGTGCCAGCAGCTTTAAAGCCACAGGGAACTACGAGCAGTACTTC. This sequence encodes CASSFKATGNYEQYF.

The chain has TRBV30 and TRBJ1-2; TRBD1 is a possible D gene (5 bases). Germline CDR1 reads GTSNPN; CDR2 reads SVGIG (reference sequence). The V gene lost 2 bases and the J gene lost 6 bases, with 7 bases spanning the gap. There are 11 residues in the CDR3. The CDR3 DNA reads TGTGCCTGGAGTCCGGGGGATGGCTACACCTTC. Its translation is CAWSPGDGYTF.

CDR3 residues: CASSTGTGWNSPLHF. The CDR3 DNA follows: TGCGCCAGCAGCACGGGGACAGGCTGGAATTCACCCCTCCACTTT. The J gene is TRBJ1-6, the V gene TRBV5-1, with 8 positions matching TRBD1. Germline-derived CDR1 and CDR2 are SGHRS and YFSETQ. CDR3 length: 15 residues. V was pared by 4 bases and J by 7 bases, with 7 bases of the junction left unmatched.

The CDR3 region is CASWEGGGYSGSEQFF. CDR3 bases: TGTGCCAGTTGGGAAGGGGGAGGGTATAGCGGGAGTGAGCAGTTCTTC. The chain couples TRBV7-7 to TRBJ2-1; TRBD2 matches at 9 bases. V lost 9 bases and J lost 9; bases outside the gene matches: 18. The CDR3 loop spans 16 amino acids. The germline CDR1 and CDR2 sequences are SSHAT and FNYEAQ (reference sequence).

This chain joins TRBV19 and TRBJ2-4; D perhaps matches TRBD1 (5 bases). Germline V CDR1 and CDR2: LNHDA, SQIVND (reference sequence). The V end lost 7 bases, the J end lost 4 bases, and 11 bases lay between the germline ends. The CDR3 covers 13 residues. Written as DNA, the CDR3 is TGTGCCAGTACCCGTAGGGGAAAAAACATTCAGTACTTC. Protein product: CASTRRGKNIQYF. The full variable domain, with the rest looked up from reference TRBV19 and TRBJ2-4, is DGGITQSPKYLFRKEGQNVTLSCEQNLNHDAMYWYRQDPGQGLRLIYYSQIVNDFQKGDIAEGYSVSREKKESFPLTVTSAQKNPTAFYLCASTRRGKNIQYFGAGTRLSVL.

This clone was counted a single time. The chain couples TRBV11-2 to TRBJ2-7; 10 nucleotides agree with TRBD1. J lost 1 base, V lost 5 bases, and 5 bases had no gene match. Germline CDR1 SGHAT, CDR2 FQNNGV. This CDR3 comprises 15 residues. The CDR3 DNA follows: TGTGCCAGCAGCCCTCCGGGACAGGGGTCCTACGAGCAGTACTTC. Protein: CASSPPGQGSYEQYF.